Here is one T cell receptor beta chain with its context. Its antigen is as yet unknown. Germline CDR1 is SEHNR and CDR2 is FQNEAQ (reference sequence). The CDR3 is 16 amino acids. J was trimmed by 0 bases and V by 3 bases; bases with no gene match: 5. This sample is part of a study of shared clonotypes between healthy human individuals. At the level of the study: Per donor, CD8 memory used one plate, CD8 naive used two, CD4 memory used three and CD4 naive used three. Study outcomes and limitations: Represented diversity (both genetic and exposure-history) was limited by the small number of donors. Clonotype sharing across four donors was observed for around 5% of naive CD4 clonotypes.

Positively selected for CCR7, the CD45RO-negative cells used as naive CD8 cells excluded terminally differentiated effector memory CD45RA+ cells. The deep-level immunoSEQ assay was used. TCRdb keeps only in-frame clones here, not all; method: immunoSEQ multiplex PCR. The sample has roughly 650,000 clones; approximately 96% are singletons. Sequences were obtained from naive CD8+ T cells sorted from blood. V usage is TRBV7-9 and J usage is TRBJ2-3, with 8 bases lining up with TRBD2. This TCR was sampled from a woman younger than 45 in good health. CDR3 in amino acids: CASSFPAGASTDTQYF. The CDR3 DNA is TGTGCCAGCAGCTTCCCAGCGGGAGCGAGCACAGATACGCAGTATTTT.